Sequencing of this T cell receptor (beta chain) was carried out in a study of cytomegalovirus exposure and HLA in healthy donors. Study-wide points: In an earlier analysis, most TCR beta V segments were productive about 87% or about 30% of the time.

Germline CDR1 is SGHNT and CDR2 is YYREEE (reference sequence). Trimming left V 1 base short and J 4 bases short, with 11 bases between. CDR3 length: 14 residues. The study ran its PCR with 60 Vbeta and 13 Jbeta primers. Clones were sequenced by immunoSEQ multiplex PCR, and TCRdb holds only the in-frame ones, with some missing. The sample holds 120,000 or so clones; 60% to 75% are singletons and the top ten take about 6%. Details on this clone: What it binds is unknown.

The sequenced sample consisted of PBMCs. This sequence originates from a woman aged 45-59 years in good health and CMV-seropositive. The chain employs TRBV5-4 and TRBJ1-1; unclear D gene. CDR3 sequence (DNA): TGTGCCAGCAGCTTGAGGACGGCGGGCACTGAAGCTTTCTTT. It yields the protein CASSLRTAGTEAFF.